One sample yielded the 15 T cell receptor beta chains listed below, sequenced in a study of blood T cell repertoires in COVID-19. Some clones are missing from TCRdb's copy, which holds only in-frame ones; the method was immunoSEQ multiplex PCR. There are 130,000 to 150,000 clones in the sample; around 84% occur only once, and roughly 10% lies in the top ten. The sequencing input was peripheral blood. These receptors all come from a man aged 55 to 69 with active or convalescent COVID-19.

CDR3 loop: CASRETGGNQPQHF. The CDR3 nucleotides read TGTGCCAGCAGGGAGACAGGGGGGAATCAGCCCCAGCATTTT. V usage is TRBV6-5 and J usage is TRBJ1-5; 9 nucleotides match TRBD1. Germline loops: CDR1 MNHEY, CDR2 SVGAGI. J lost 4 bases, V lost 6 bases, and 4 bases had no gene match. The CDR3 consists of 14 residues.

This chain joins TRBV9 and TRBJ2-1; TRBD1 is a possible D gene (6 bases). V was pared by 0 bases and J by 2 bases, with 9 bases between. CDR1 and CDR2 (germline): SGDLS, YYNGEE. The CDR3 has 15 amino acids. CDR3 sequence reads: CASSVEGDTYNEQFF. The CDR3 coding sequence is TGTGCCAGCAGCGTAGAGGGGGATACCTACAATGAGCAGTTCTTC.

This rearrangement joins TRBV14 to TRBJ2-3; 8 bases match TRBD2. Germline CDR1 is SGHDN and CDR2 is FVKESK. Losses at the gene ends were 4 bases for V and 0 bases for J; bases not matched to a gene: 12. This CDR3 comprises 18 residues. The CDR3 region is CASSLFLAGLASTDTQYF. The CDR3 DNA is TGTGCCAGCAGCCTTTTCCTAGCGGGCCTCGCTAGCACAGATACGCAGTATTTT.

The chain joins TRBV5-1 to TRBJ2-1; D is perhaps TRBD2 (6 bases). Germline V lookup: CDR1 SGHRS, CDR2 YFSETQ. Trimming removed 4 bases at V and 8 bases at J, with 19 bases between. The CDR3 extends over 15 amino acids. The CDR3 sequence: CASSQKTSFSDEQFF. CDR3 DNA: TGCGCCAGCAGCCAAAAGACTAGTTTTTCCGATGAGCAGTTCTTC.

Here the CDR3 DNA reads TGTGCCAGCAGCTGGGGGGGGGCTAGCGGTATCAATGAGCAGTTCTTC. As protein: CASSWGGASGINEQFF. The chain combines TRBV7-6 with TRBJ2-1; D may be TRBD2 (7 bases). Per the germline V gene, CDR1 is SGHVS and CDR2 is FNYEAQ. The V gene lost 4 bases and the J gene lost 6 bases, with 19 bases spanning the gap. The CDR3 extends over 16 amino acids.

The rearrangement uses TRBV6-1 and TRBJ2-2, with TRBD1 matching 7 bases. The CDR3 runs 16 residues. Unmatched junction bases numbered 6, after V lost 0 bases and J lost 5 bases. Germline CDR1 and CDR2: MNHNS and SASEGT. The CDR3 protein is CASSEAMTGRTGELFF. The CDR3 region has the DNA TGTGCCAGCAGTGAAGCTATGACAGGGCGGACCGGGGAGCTGTTTTTT.

In its sample, this clone was seen a few times. V is TRBV13 and J is TRBJ2-7, with D tentatively TRBD2 (6 bases). Germline V gene lookup returns CDR1 PRHDT and CDR2 FYEKMQ (reference sequence). V was trimmed by 0 bases and J by 7 bases, leaving 16 bases between them. CDR3 size: 15 residues. This CDR3 reads CASSLGRDFIREQYV. The CDR3 nucleotides are TGTGCCAGCAGCTTAGGCCGGGACTTCATTAGAGAGCAGTACGTC.

This chain connects TRBV6-6 to TRBJ2-7, with 7 bases fitting TRBD2. The trim removed 2 bases at V and 1 base at J, leaving 8 bases unmatched. Germline values: CDR1 MNHNY, CDR2 SVGAGI (reference sequence). The CDR3 totals 16 residues. CDR3 coding DNA: TGTGCCAGCAGTTACGGATATGGCGGGAGATCCTACGAGCAGTACGTC. Protein: CASSYGYGGRSYEQYV.

In nucleotides, the CDR3 is TGTGCCTGTACACAGGGAAGTGGTCTCTTGGAAGGAAACACCATATATTTT. This sequence encodes CACTQGSGLLEGNTIYF. The gene calls are TRBV30 and TRBJ1-3, with D possibly being TRBD1 (6 bases). The length of the CDR3 is 17 residues. V was trimmed by 6 bases and J by 4 bases, leaving 25 bases between them. The germline CDR1 and CDR2 sequences are GTSNPN and SVGIG (reference sequence).

This rearrangement joins TRBV14 to TRBJ1-1; TRBD1 matches 7 bases. This CDR3 spans 15 amino acids. Germline V gene lookup returns CDR1 SGHDN and CDR2 FVKESK. Trimming cost V 5 bases and J 4 bases; bases outside gene matches: 10. The chain's CDR3 is CASSKQHTGATEAFF. Here the CDR3 DNA reads TGTGCCAGCAGCAAACAGCATACAGGGGCCACTGAAGCTTTCTTT.

This chain joins TRBV5-8 and TRBJ1-4; 9 bases line up with TRBD1. The CDR3 runs 17 residues. Looked up from germline, CDR1 is SGHTS and CDR2 is YDEGEE. Trimming at V came to 4 bases and at J to 2 bases, leaving 9 bases not matched to a gene. The CDR3 DNA is TGTGCCAGCAGCCATAGGACAGGGGCCGTCACTAATGAAAAACTGTTTTTT. Amino acid sequence: CASSHRTGAVTNEKLFF.

Note on this clone: Other DNA sequences in the sample encode the same CDR3. The J gene is TRBJ1-2, the V gene TRBV11-2, with 8 bases that match TRBD1. The CDR3 runs to 13 residues. Germline lookup yields CDR1 SGHAT and CDR2 FQNNGV. Trimming took 3 bases from V and 8 from J; bases not matched to a gene: 5. As DNA, the CDR3 is TGTGCCAGCAGCTTCCAGGGGGCAAGGGGCTACACCTTC. Protein product: CASSFQGARGYTF.

J is TRBJ2-1 and V is TRBV2; weak D call: TRBD2 (6 bases). The V end lost 4 bases, the J end lost 2 bases, and 12 bases lay between the germline ends. This CDR3 has 15 residues. Looked up from germline, CDR1 is SNHLY and CDR2 is FYNNEI. Written as DNA, the CDR3 is TGTGCCAGCAGTGTTCTCGCGGGGCCCTACAATGAGCAGTTCTTC. Translating it yields CASSVLAGPYNEQFF.

This chain uses TRBV10-3 with TRBJ2-1, with TRBD2 matching over 7 bases. The CDR3 extends over 16 amino acids. The germline V gene encodes CDR1 ENHRY and CDR2 SYGVKD. V was clipped by 1 base and J by 5 bases; unmatched bases: 8. For the CDR3, the DNA is TGTGCCATCAGTGAGTACGCGGCTAGCGGAGACAATGAGCAGTTCTTC. It specifies CAISEYAASGDNEQFF.

The chain employs TRBV5-1 and TRBJ1-1, with no clear D. The CDR3 is 14 amino acids. The germline V gene encodes CDR1 SGHRS and CDR2 YFSETQ. Trimming stripped 1 base from V and 1 base from J, with 8 bases between. CDR3 loop: CASSLYEENTEAFF. The CDR3 DNA follows: TGCGCCAGCAGCTTGTACGAGGAGAACACTGAAGCTTTCTTT.